The 8 T cell receptor beta chains in this list originate from one sample, sequenced in a study of cytomegalovirus exposure and HLA in healthy donors. It was with 60 Vbeta and 13 Jbeta primers that the PCR ran. Using immunoSEQ multiplex PCR, the repertoire was profiled, and TCRdb retains in-frame clones only, with some absent. This table holds about 200,000 clones, about 86% found once. Input material: PBMCs. The receptors were sampled from a woman in her twenties or thirties in good health and CMV-seronegative.

This rearrangement joins TRBV28 to TRBJ2-7; tentatively, D is TRBD1 (6 bases). This CDR3 spans 15 amino acids. Per germline, CDR1 MDHEN and CDR2 SYDVKM. V was trimmed by 5 bases and J by 0 bases, leaving 14 bases between them. The CDR3 spells CASSPWTAGSYEQYF. DNA of the CDR3: TGTGCCAGCAGTCCGTGGACAGCCGGCTCCTACGAGCAGTACTTC.

The sample holds a few counts of this clone. The V and J genes are TRBV7-9 and TRBJ2-2; possible D gene TRBD2, 7 bases. Trimming stripped 5 bases from V and 7 bases from J, with 20 bases between. The germline gives CDR1 SEHNR, CDR2 FQNEAQ (reference sequence). The CDR3 covers 16 residues. The CDR3 loop reads CASSPLGGGAVGELFF. DNA of the CDR3: TGTGCCAGCAGCCCCCTAGGAGGGGGGGCAGTCGGGGAGCTGTTTTTT.

The chain carries TRBV11-2 and TRBJ2-7; tentative D call: TRBD1 (6 bases). Trimming pared 3 bases from V and 4 bases from J, leaving 16 bases between. The CDR3 spans 15 residues. Looked up from germline, CDR1 is SGHAT and CDR2 is FQNNGV. CDR3 protein: CASSLATGDTYEQYF. The CDR3 DNA is TGTGCCAGCAGCTTGGCGACAGGTGACACATACGAGCAGTACTTC. Full variable domain (remainder filled in from reference TRBV11-2 and TRBJ2-7): EAGVAQSPRYKIIEKRQSVAFWCNPISGHATLYWYQQILGQGPKLLIQFQNNGVVDDSQLPKDRFSAERLKGVDSTLKIQPAKLEDSAVYLCASSLATGDTYEQYFGPGTRLTVT.

J is TRBJ2-3 and V is TRBV5-4, with 10 bases fitting TRBD2. The CDR3 spans 16 residues. From germline, CDR1 is SGHNT and CDR2 YYREEE (reference sequence). J gave up 0 bases and V 2 bases, and 3 bases lay outside the gene matches. CDR3 in amino acids: CASSLQAGGSTDTQYF. Here the CDR3 DNA reads TGTGCCAGCAGCTTACAAGCGGGGGGGAGCACAGATACGCAGTATTTT.

The rearrangement joins TRBV4-1 to TRBJ1-2, with D maybe TRBD1 (5 bases). CDR3 length equals 14 residues. Trimming took 0 bases from V and 4 from J, leaving 9 bases between them. Germline V lookup: CDR1 MGHRA, CDR2 YSYEKL. CDR3 region: CASSQDDRLYGYTF. The CDR3, as DNA: TGCGCCAGCAGCCAAGATGACAGACTCTATGGCTACACCTTC.

V is TRBV7-9 and J is TRBJ1-1; D is perhaps TRBD1 (5 bases). CDR1 and CDR2 from the germline V gene are SEHNR and FQNEAQ (reference sequence). Trimming removed 6 bases from V and 0 bases from J, with 17 bases in between. The CDR3 consists of 16 residues. CDR3 loop: CASRVAGPYMNTEAFF. In DNA form, the CDR3 reads TGTGCCAGCAGGGTGGCAGGGCCTTATATGAACACTGAAGCTTTCTTT.

The V gene is TRBV23-1, the J gene TRBJ2-1; 8 bases are shared with TRBD2. TRBV23-1 is flagged as an ORF with uncertain function. The CDR3 sequence is 17 residues long. The junction had 7 bases not matched to a gene; V was cut back by 3 bases and J by 0 bases. The CDR3 spells CASSHIRGGPSYNEQFF. Here the CDR3 DNA reads TGCGCCAGCAGTCATATTCGGGGGGGCCCCTCCTACAATGAGCAGTTCTTC.

This clone was seen more than once but under ten times. This chain links TRBV7-9 with TRBJ1-1; D is possibly TRBD1 (6 bases). The germline gives CDR1 SEHNR, CDR2 FQNEAQ (reference sequence). The CDR3 sequence is 15 residues long. The V end lost 4 bases, the J end lost 6 bases, and 18 bases lay between the germline ends. CDR3 coding DNA: TGTGCCAGCAGCTCCCGTGTCCCCAGGGGTGCTGAAGCTTTCTTT. The encoded protein is CASSSRVPRGAEAFF.